The rows below give T cell receptor beta chains drawn from one sample of a study of cytomegalovirus exposure and HLA in healthy donors. The repertoire was sequenced with immunoSEQ multiplex PCR; TCRdb's copy has only in-frame clones and lacks some. The sample yields 200,000 to 250,000 clones, 70% to 90% seen once. Sequenced material: PBMCs. Receptor source: a girl aged 2-10 years in good health and CMV-seronegative. The CDR3 runs from the conserved cysteine through the conserved F or W. A D gene is named only where the DNA matches it firmly. Some rows mark clone size as missing; the rest say once, few, many or name a class of expanded clone.

>TRBV10-2|TRBD2|.|TRBJ2-1|15
CASRDPSGGRDEQFF
TGCGCCAGCAGGGATCCTAGCGGGGGGCGCGATGAGCAGTTCTTC
>TRBV20-1|.|.|TRBJ2-7|11
CSARGGREQYF
TGCAGTGCTAGAGGAGGGAGAGAGCAGTACTTC
>TRBV19|.|.|TRBJ1-3|14
CASWDRRGGNTIYF
TGTGCCAGTTGGGACCGGAGGGGTGGAAACACCATATATTTT
>TRBV27|.|.|TRBJ2-5|13
CASSTSPLGTQYF
TGTGCCAGCAGTACTAGTCCCTTAGGGACCCAGTACTTC
>TRBV27|TRBD2|once|TRBJ2-3|15
CASSTWGGETDTQYF
TGTGCCAGCAGTACATGGGGGGGAGAAACAGATACGCAGTATTTT
>TRBV30|.|.|TRBJ1-4|16
CAWSGAGKRANEKLFF
TGTGCCTGGAGTGGGGCAGGGAAGCGCGCTAATGAAAAACTGTTTTTT
>TRBV18|.|once|TRBJ1-6|14
CASSPIRDNSPLHF
TGTGCCAGCTCACCAATCAGGGATAATTCACCCCTCCACTTT
>TRBV7-7|TRBD2|.|TRBJ2-3|17
CASSLGAIAGALDTQYF
TGTGCCAGCAGCTTAGGTGCGATAGCGGGTGCACTAGATACGCAGTATTTT
>TRBV7-9|TRBD2|.|TRBJ2-3|19
CASSLAASSGPWGTDTQYF
TGTGCCAGCAGCTTAGCGGCTTCTAGCGGGCCTTGGGGAACAGATACGCAGTATTTT
>TRBV10-2|TRBD1|.|TRBJ2-5|16
CASRSLPGQGLETQYF
TGCGCCAGCAGGAGTCTCCCGGGACAGGGTTTAGAGACCCAGTACTTC
>TRBV9|.|.|TRBJ2-7|14
CASTREATAYEQYF
TGTGCCAGTACCAGGGAGGCCACAGCCTACGAGCAGTACTTC
>TRBV5-1|.|few|TRBJ1-2|14
CASSLAGQLYGYTF
TGCGCCAGCAGCTTGGCAGGACAGCTCTATGGCTACACCTTC
>TRBV5-1|TRBD1|once|TRBJ2-3|14
CASSFSTGADTQYF
TGCGCCAGCAGCTTCTCAACAGGGGCAGATACGCAGTATTTT
>TRBV6-1|.|.|TRBJ2-7|12
CASAGNSYEQYF
TGTGCCAGCGCGGGCAACAGCTACGAGCAGTACTTC
>TRBV5-8|TRBD2|once|TRBJ2-3|16
CASSPSGRPGTDTQYF
TGTGCCAGCAGCCCTAGCGGGAGGCCCGGGACAGATACGCAGTATTTT
>TRBV11-2|.|.|TRBJ2-7|12
CASSATSYEQYF
TGTGCCAGCAGCGCAACTAGCTACGAGCAGTACTTC
>TRBV5-6|.|.|TRBJ2-3|16
CASSFERTGGTDTQYF
TGTGCCAGCAGCTTTGAGCGGACCGGCGGCACAGATACGCAGTATTTT